These T cell receptor beta chains were read from a single sample in a study of cytomegalovirus exposure and HLA in healthy donors. Assay: immunoSEQ multiplex PCR; the TCRdb copy retains only in-frame clones and omits some. The table includes 100,000 to 150,000 clones, approximately 95% detected once. The sequencing sample was made of PBMCs. These receptor sequences come from a young man in good health and CMV-seronegative. The conserved cysteine and the conserved F or W are not part of the CDR3 here.

v_call,cdr3_aa
TRBV6-1,ASSEAASNQPQH
TRBV2,ASSVDLPYEQY
TRBV2,ASTRGHSTNIQY
TRBV5-4,ASSRGQNQPQH
TRBV28,ASSSRNGYEQY
TRBV5-1,ASSWGQGVTGELF
TRBV5-1,ASSFQGARGNTIY
TRBV25-1,ASSEAGEQF
TRBV29-1,SVSTGVADTQY
TRBV7-9,ASSLIGGRANEQF
TRBV5-1,ASSLEGQSYNEQF
TRBV5-1,ASSLALSGQDTDTQY
TRBV6-5,ASSYTSGRVYNEQF
TRBV4-2,ASSQALTLQGQF
TRBV19,ASSIGISGRPGGAKNIQY
TRBV13,ASSLRGPTGELF
TRBV27,ASSDMYGTVYGYT
TRBV7-9,ASSGTTGGYYEQY
TRBV7-3,ASSLQGSSYNEQF
TRBV5-1,ASLLSPGGDYGYT
TRBV20-1,SAVKETQY
TRBV28,ASSFVNRGYGYT
TRBV6-5,ASSYSTGGEQY
TRBV5-4,ASSLVGTGGVDGYT
TRBV6-1,ASSEVGRGHQPQH
TRBV5-6,ASSLGLAGAGEQF
TRBV4-3,ASSPTGNTEAF
TRBV11-2,ASSSLTGGRRLF
TRBV4-1,ASSQVGGTTEAF
TRBV4-3,ASSQGTGRVAGELF
TRBV6-6,ATLQGQEQY
TRBV7-9,ASSFTLQGAGNTIY
TRBV4-2,ASSRPDRGNTIY
TRBV14,ASSQGSLGGTGYEQY
TRBV25-1,ASSRGQGIYEQY
TRBV18,ASSPPVMGQGNYGYT
TRBV19,ASTSLANTEAF